A single T cell receptor (beta chain) is shown here with its context. Its antigen is currently unknown. This sample is part of a study of cytomegalovirus exposure and HLA in healthy donors. Study-wide results and limits: It was 164 TCR beta chains that were listed as cytomegalovirus-associated. Under in vitro conditions, three CMV-associated chains were confirmed as specific for CMV antigens. CMV serostatus was the only recorded immune exposure for donors. A later analysis showed HLA-associated TCR beta chains outstripping equally common others in clonal expansion.

The PCR was carried out with 60 Vbeta primers and 13 Jbeta primers. Assay: immunoSEQ multiplex PCR; the TCRdb copy retains only in-frame clones and omits some. The sample has 150,000 to 180,000 clones; 65% to 85% are singletons. This CDR3 has 12 residues. V was clipped by 6 bases and J by 15 bases; unmatched bases: 9. CDR1 and CDR2 (germline): MNHEY, SVGAGI. The sequenced sample was PBMCs. The TCR originated in a man aged 18 to 30 in good health and CMV-seronegative. This chain uses TRBV6-5 with TRBJ1-5; 9 bases map to TRBD1. The CDR3 reads CASSRGQGPRHF. DNA of the CDR3: TGTGCCAGCAGCCGCGGACAGGGGCCCAGGCATTTT.